The 30 T cell receptor beta chains reported below all come from one sample, sequenced in a study of technical replicates of blood from several donors. This table comes from immunoSEQ multiplex PCR, and its TCRdb copy is limited to in-frame clones, with some not included. This sample has 100,000 or so clones, with around 96% found just once. The sequenced sample was T cells isolated from PBMCs. Receptor source: a human donor in good health.

The chain links TRBV9 to TRBJ2-2; possibly TRBD2 for D (6 bases). Germline V gene sequence: CDR1 SGDLS, CDR2 YYNGEE. This CDR3 contains 14 residues. V was cut by 3 bases and J by 6 bases, with 12 bases left in between. CDR3 sequence (DNA): TGTGCCAGCAGCGGAGACCTAGCGTCCGGGGAGCTGTTTTTT. As protein: CASSGDLASGELFF.

The J gene is TRBJ1-2, the V gene TRBV5-1; 8 bases are shared with TRBD1. The CDR3 is 16 residues long. Germline lookup yields CDR1 SGHRS and CDR2 YFSETQ. V lost 2 bases and J lost 8; bases outside the gene matches: 14. This CDR3 is CASSLTRQGPTGGYTF. The CDR3 region has the DNA TGCGCCAGCAGCTTAACAAGACAGGGGCCGACGGGGGGCTACACCTTC.

This clone was counted once. The J gene is TRBJ2-3, the V gene TRBV25-1; a possible D gene is TRBD1 (5 bases). The CDR3 has 14 residues. The V and J ends lost 4 bases and 5 bases respectively, with 13 bases between them. Germline CDR1 reads MGHDK; CDR2 reads SYGVNS. The CDR3 region is CASSVAGLGDTQYF. The DNA for the CDR3 is TGTGCCAGCAGTGTCGCAGGGCTCGGAGATACGCAGTATTTT.

V gene TRBV19 combines with J gene TRBJ1-2; TRBD1 matches at 7 bases. This CDR3 contains 12 residues. V lost 5 bases, J lost 8 bases, and 5 bases stayed unmatched. Germline CDR1 reads LNHDA; CDR2 reads SQIVND (reference sequence). This CDR3 is CASSDRDRGYTF. The CDR3 bases are TGTGCCAGTAGTGACAGGGATCGGGGCTACACCTTC.

This chain joins TRBV15 and TRBJ2-2; 12 bases align to TRBD1. V was pared by 1 base and J by 3 bases, with 3 bases of the junction left unmatched. In germline, CDR1 is LNHNV, CDR2 YYDKDF (reference sequence). CDR3 length: 17 amino acids. The CDR3 DNA follows: TGTGCCACCAGCAGAGCGGGACAGGGGGCGCACACCGGGGAGCTGTTTTTT. Encoded protein: CATSRAGQGAHTGELFF.

This chain links TRBV25-1 with TRBJ2-5, with D unresolved. The germline gives CDR1 MGHDK, CDR2 SYGVNS. This CDR3 is 15 amino acids long. Trimming left V 2 bases short and J 3 bases short, with 13 bases between. The CDR3 region has the DNA TGTGCCAGCAGTGAAGAATTTGGGCTTAAAGAGACCCAGTACTTC. Its translation is CASSEEFGLKETQYF.

The V and J genes are TRBV6-4 and TRBJ2-1; 10 bases map to TRBD2. Germline values: CDR1 MRHNA, CDR2 SNTAGT. CDR3 length equals 15 residues. Germline trimming cut 5 bases from V and 2 bases from J; bases unmatched to any gene: 3. CDR3 in DNA: TGTGCCAGCAGTCCGCTAGCGGGAGCCTACAATGAGCAGTTCTTC. Translating it yields CASSPLAGAYNEQFF.

V usage is TRBV29-1 and J usage is TRBJ2-3; TRBD2 aligns across 7 bases. V shed 6 bases and J 0 bases; nucleotides not matched to a gene: 3. The CDR3 length is 13 residues. CDR1 and CDR2 from the germline V gene are SQVTM and ANQGSEA. The CDR3 DNA is TGCAGCGTAAGCGGGACTAGCACAGATACGCAGTATTTT. The encoded protein is CSVSGTSTDTQYF.

This clone was seen a few times. The rearrangement joins TRBV6-4 to TRBJ2-7; TRBD2 matches at 11 bases. This CDR3 is built from 18 residues. Germline V lookup: CDR1 MRHNA, CDR2 SNTAGT. The ends lost 6 bases at V and 3 bases at J; junction bases unmatched: 16. The CDR3 sequence is CASRLIAGGPLPCYEQYF. In DNA, the CDR3 is TGTGCCAGCAGACTAATAGCGGGAGGGCCCCTACCCTGCTACGAGCAGTACTTC.

CDR3 residues: CASSAGLSNQPQHF. The CDR3 region has the DNA TGTGCCAGCAGCGCGGGACTAAGCAATCAGCCCCAGCATTTT. The V call is TRBV9, the J call TRBJ1-5, with a tentative D call TRBD1 (5 bases). The CDR3 has 14 residues. V lost 3 bases, J lost 1 base, and 8 bases lay in between. From germline, CDR1 is SGDLS and CDR2 YYNGEE.

The J gene is TRBJ2-7, the V gene TRBV28, with 10 bases identical to TRBD2. There are 17 residues in the CDR3. The germline V gene has CDR1 MDHEN and CDR2 SYDVKM. V lost 3 bases, J lost 4 bases, and 12 bases stayed unmatched. CDR3 loop: CASSLLTGLAHLYEQYF. The CDR3 DNA sequence: TGTGCCAGCAGTTTGTTGACGGGACTAGCGCACCTTTACGAGCAGTACTTC.

This rearrangement joins TRBV19 to TRBJ2-1; 7 bases match TRBD2. The germline V gene has CDR1 LNHDA and CDR2 SQIVND (reference sequence). The V gene end was trimmed by 6 bases and the J gene end by 8 bases; junction bases not matched to a gene: 10. The CDR3 contains 14 residues. The CDR3 nucleotides are TGTGCCAGTAGCCCGGGAGGTAGCTTGTATGAGCAGTTCTTC. This encodes CASSPGGSLYEQFF.

The J gene is TRBJ1-6, the V gene TRBV10-2; TRBD1 matches 7 bases. J was trimmed by 12 bases and V by 6 bases; bases with no gene match: 8. CDR3 length: 13 amino acids. Germline lookup yields CDR1 WSHSY and CDR2 SAAADI. DNA of the CDR3: TGCGCCAGCAGACAGGGGCAAGGTTTACCCCTCCACTTT. This translates into CASRQGQGLPLHF.

The gene calls are TRBV7-3 and TRBJ2-2, with a tentative D call TRBD2 (5 bases). The CDR3 length is 14 residues. CDR1 is SGHTA and CDR2 is FQGTGA in the germline V gene. V lost 5 bases to trimming and J lost 1 base, with 8 bases between them. CDR3 sequence (DNA): TGTGCCAGCAGCCGGACTGGGAACACCGGGGAGCTGTTTTTT. Its protein is CASSRTGNTGELFF.

This clone was recorded once. The J gene is TRBJ1-2, the V gene TRBV19; 8 bases agree with TRBD1. The CDR3 has 15 amino acids. V lost 4 bases to trimming and J lost 2 bases; unmatched junction nucleotides: 6. Germline V gene sequence: CDR1 LNHDA, CDR2 SQIVND (reference sequence). CDR3 in DNA: TGTGCCAGTAGTACCCGGACAGGGACAAACTATGGCTACACCTTC. Protein: CASSTRTGTNYGYTF. Supplemented by reference TRBV19 and TRBJ1-2, the full variable domain reads DGGITQSPKYLFRKEGQNVTLSCEQNLNHDAMYWYRQDPGQGLRLIYYSQIVNDFQKGDIAEGYSVSREKKESFPLTVTSAQKNPTAFYLCASSTRTGTNYGYTFGSGTRLTVV.

The V call is TRBV6-5, the J call TRBJ1-4, with TRBD1 matching 10 bases. The trim removed 7 bases at V and 4 bases at J, leaving 3 bases unmatched. Germline V gives CDR1 MNHEY, CDR2 SVGAGI. The CDR3 runs 14 residues. The chain's CDR3 is CASKTGGLNEKLFF. Written as DNA, the CDR3 is TGTGCCAGCAAGACAGGGGGCCTTAATGAAAAACTGTTTTTT.

This rearrangement joins TRBV19 to TRBJ2-1, with D hard to call. This CDR3 comprises 14 residues. The V end was cut by 3 bases, the J end by 0 bases, with 6 bases between. Germline V gives CDR1 LNHDA, CDR2 SQIVND (reference sequence). As DNA, the CDR3 is TGTGCCAGTAGTATTGTCCACTCCTACAATGAGCAGTTCTTC. Translation gives CASSIVHSYNEQFF.

The chain combines TRBV27 with TRBJ2-1; the match to TRBD1 covers 8 bases. Germline CDR1 and CDR2: MNHEY and SMNVEV (reference sequence). The CDR3 is 15 amino acids. Germline trimming cut 6 bases from V and 8 bases from J; bases unmatched to any gene: 12. CDR3 nucleotides: TGTGCCAGCAGCCTTACCGGACAGGGATTGCATGAGCAGTTCTTC. Translation gives CASSLTGQGLHEQFF.

The rearrangement joins TRBV6-6 to TRBJ2-7, with 9 bases lining up with TRBD1. V shed 6 bases, J shed 7 bases, and the junction held 7 bases outside the gene matches. The germline V gene has CDR1 MNHNY and CDR2 SVGAGI (reference sequence). This CDR3 spans 13 amino acids. The CDR3 DNA is TGTGCCAGCAGATCAACCGGGACAGGGGAGCAGTACTTC. This encodes CASRSTGTGEQYF.

The V call is TRBV28, the J call TRBJ2-7, with 8 bases identical to TRBD1. There are 15 residues in the CDR3. The trim removed 5 bases at V and 4 bases at J, leaving 10 bases unmatched. CDR1 MDHEN and CDR2 SYDVKM come from the germline V gene. The CDR3 DNA sequence: TGTGCCAGCAGTGCTACCGGGACAGGCCGTTACGAGCAGTACTTC. The encoded protein is CASSATGTGRYEQYF.

The gene calls are TRBV7-2 and TRBJ2-5, with 10 bases that match TRBD2. The CDR3 is 16 amino acids. V lost 7 bases, J lost 4 bases, and 12 bases stayed unmatched. Germline V gives CDR1 SGHTA, CDR2 FQGNSA. CDR3 residues: CASILAGGYPRETQYF. CDR3 bases: TGTGCCAGCATTTTAGCGGGAGGATACCCCAGAGAGACCCAGTACTTC.

The V gene is TRBV10-3, the J gene TRBJ2-6; TRBD1 is a possible D gene (5 bases). The CDR3 runs 18 residues. V shed 1 base and J shed 0 bases, with 13 bases lying between them. Germline CDR1 ENHRY, CDR2 SYGVKD. In DNA, the CDR3 is TGTGCCATCAGTGAGTATCCGACAGCAAACTCTGGGGCCAACGTCCTGACTTTC. Translation gives CAISEYPTANSGANVLTF.

The chain has TRBV30 and TRBJ2-3; 9 nucleotides match TRBD1. This CDR3 has 19 amino acids. Per germline, CDR1 GTSNPN and CDR2 SVGIG (reference sequence). The V segment lost 2 bases and the J segment 5 bases; nucleotides outside the gene matches: 20. The CDR3 spells CAWSLEWVVRDRVEDTQYF. The CDR3 bases are TGTGCCTGGAGTTTGGAGTGGGTAGTAAGGGACAGGGTGGAAGATACGCAGTATTTT.

The rearrangement joins TRBV2 to TRBJ2-1; D perhaps matches TRBD2 (5 bases). This CDR3 has 14 residues. In germline, CDR1 is SNHLY, CDR2 FYNNEI. The V end lost 8 bases, the J end lost 7 bases, and 18 bases lay between the germline ends. As DNA, the CDR3 is TGTGCCAGCGTTCGGGATGTGGTTGTGAATGAGCAGTTCTTC. Translating it yields CASVRDVVVNEQFF.

The rearrangement links TRBV5-4 to TRBJ2-7, with TRBD2 as a possible D gene (5 bases). Germline CDR1 is SGHNT and CDR2 is YYREEE (reference sequence). Trimming removed 3 bases at V and 0 bases at J, with 10 bases between. This CDR3 comprises 14 residues. CDR3 DNA: TGTGCCAGCAGCTCTCCGGGAAGCTCCTACGAGCAGTACTTC. Translated, it gives CASSSPGSSYEQYF.

The V gene is TRBV19, the J gene TRBJ1-1; D is unclear. This CDR3 comprises 12 residues. Germline loops: CDR1 LNHDA, CDR2 SQIVND (reference sequence). V lost 5 bases, J lost 4 bases, and 8 bases lay in between. The chain's CDR3 is CASSLSGTEAFF. DNA of the CDR3: TGTGCCAGTAGTCTAAGTGGCACTGAAGCTTTCTTT.

V and J are TRBV7-8 and TRBJ1-3; 7 bases are shared with TRBD1. J gave up 2 bases and V 5 bases, and 6 bases lay outside the gene matches. Looked up from germline, CDR1 is SGHVS and CDR2 is FQNEAQ. The CDR3 is made up of 15 amino acids. In DNA form, the CDR3 reads TGTGCCAGCAGCCCCCGGACAGGAACTGGAAACACCATATATTTT. It translates to CASSPRTGTGNTIYF.

This chain joins TRBV6-5 and TRBJ2-7, with a possible D match to TRBD1 (5 bases). The germline V gene has CDR1 MNHEY and CDR2 SVGAGI. V was shortened by 4 bases and J by 0 bases, with 13 bases between the two germline ends. The CDR3 has 15 amino acids. In DNA, the CDR3 is TGTGCCAGCAGTTCCCGGACACCGGACTCCTACGAGCAGTACTTC. Translating gives CASSSRTPDSYEQYF.

V gene TRBV7-8 combines with J gene TRBJ2-7, with D possibly TRBD1 on 5 matching bases. V lost 5 bases, J lost 2 bases, and 13 bases lay in between. From germline, CDR1 is SGHVS and CDR2 FQNEAQ. The length of the CDR3 is 14 residues. CDR3 region: CASSHRRAAYEQYF. CDR3 DNA sequence: TGTGCCAGCAGCCACCGCAGGGCCGCCTACGAGCAGTACTTC. Using reference TRBV7-8 and TRBJ2-7 for the parts outside the CDR3, the full variable domain is GAGVSQSPRYKVAKRGQDVALRCDPISGHVSLFWYQQALGQGPEFLTYFQNEAQLDKSGLPSDRFFAERPEGSVSTLKIQRTQQEDSAVYLCASSHRRAAYEQYFGPGTRLTVT.

This clone was seen once. The chain combines TRBV5-6 with TRBJ2-7; maybe TRBD2 (6 bases). Germline V gives CDR1 SGHDT, CDR2 YYEEEE. V gave up 6 bases and J gave up 4 bases, with 17 bases separating them. The CDR3 extends over 14 amino acids. CDR3 coding DNA: TGTGCCAGCACGCCCCGGAGGGTGCAGTACGAGCAGTACTTC. Translated, it gives CASTPRRVQYEQYF.